In this sample, the clone carrying this TCR beta chain turned up once. What it recognizes is unknown. Libraries were prepared by immunoSEQ multiplex PCR; TCRdb keeps only in-frame clonotypes and omits some of them. The data contain 120,000 or so clones, roughly 90% of them singletons. The source of the sample is a study of T cell responses to AZD1222 COVID-19 vaccine. About the research overall: Second doses that came at about 4 or about 12 weeks were put together.

General study points: Every sample of the repertoires postdated the peak T cell response. Researchers report vaccine-associated CD4 TCRs spanning spike, with dominance at 160-218 and 743-854.

The specimen was peripheral blood, collected on day 0 of AZD1222 vaccination. This TCR came from an adult in good health.

CDR3 DNA sequence: TGTGCCAGCAGCTTTCGGACTAGCTTGGAGACCCAGTACTTC. Residues: CASSFRTSLETQYF. The genes are TRBV7-8 and TRBJ2-5; 8 bases fit TRBD2. The V gene's germline CDR1 is SGHVS and CDR2 FQNEAQ. J gave up 5 bases and V 3 bases, and 5 bases lay outside the gene matches. The CDR3 consists of 14 residues. The full variable domain, rest sourced from reference TRBV7-8 and TRBJ2-5, is GAGVSQSPRYKVAKRGQDVALRCDPISGHVSLFWYQQALGQGPEFLTYFQNEAQLDKSGLPSDRFFAERPEGSVSTLKIQRTQQEDSAVYLCASSFRTSLETQYFGPGTRLLVL.